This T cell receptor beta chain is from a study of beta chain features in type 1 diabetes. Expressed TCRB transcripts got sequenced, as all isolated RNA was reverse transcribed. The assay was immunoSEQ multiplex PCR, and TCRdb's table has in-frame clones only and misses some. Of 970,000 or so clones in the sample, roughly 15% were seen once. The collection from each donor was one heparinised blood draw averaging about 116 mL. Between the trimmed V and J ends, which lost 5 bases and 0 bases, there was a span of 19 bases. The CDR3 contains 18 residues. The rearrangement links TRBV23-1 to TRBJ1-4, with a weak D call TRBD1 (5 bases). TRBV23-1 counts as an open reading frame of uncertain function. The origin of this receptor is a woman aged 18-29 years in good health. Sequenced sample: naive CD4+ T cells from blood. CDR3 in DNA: TGCGCCAGCAGTACGACTGGCAGGGTTGCGCCAACTAATGAAAAACTGTTTTTT. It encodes CASSTTGRVAPTNEKLFF.